The next 20 T cell receptor beta chains were all read from a single sample in a study of shared clonotypes between healthy human individuals. TCRdb's copy holds only in-frame clones and misses some; the assay was immunoSEQ multiplex PCR. The sample comprises millions of clones, roughly 91% of which are singletons, and around 1.7% rests with the top ten. Naive CD8 cells were CD45RO-negative, positively selected for CCR7, excluding terminally differentiated effector memory CD45RA+ cells. Material: naive CD8+ T cells from PBMCs. The receptors were gathered from a man aged 18 to 30 in good health. Some clones in this sample may be carry-over from other donors' samples.

The V gene is TRBV4-1, the J gene TRBJ2-1, with D tentatively TRBD2 (6 bases). Between the trimmed V and J ends, which lost 1 base and 6 bases, there was a span of 22 bases. The CDR3 extends over 18 amino acids. CDR1 MGHRA and CDR2 YSYEKL come from the germline V gene. The CDR3 region is CASSQVPRGSGSFNEQFF. The CDR3 coding sequence is TGCGCCAGCAGCCAAGTCCCTCGGGGTAGCGGTTCGTTCAATGAGCAGTTCTTC.

The chain is built from TRBV23-1 and TRBJ2-5, with TRBD1 matching 7 bases. TRBV23-1 is an ORF, and what it does is uncertain. The CDR3 covers 14 residues. V lost 11 bases and J lost 2; bases outside the gene matches: 11. The CDR3 region is CAGFKGARQETQYF. CDR3 DNA: TGCGCCGGCTTCAAGGGGGCGCGGCAAGAGACCCAGTACTTC.

The rearrangement joins TRBV19 to TRBJ2-7, with 8 bases fitting TRBD1. Germline CDR1 is LNHDA and CDR2 is SQIVND (reference sequence). CDR3 length equals 15 residues. After removal of 5 bases from V and 0 bases from J, the junction contained 6 bases not matched to a gene. The CDR3 nucleotides read TGTGCCAGTAGTCCAAGACAGGGGAGCTCCTACGAGCAGTACTTC. Amino acid sequence: CASSPRQGSSYEQYF.

This clone was seen just once. The rearrangement joins TRBV27 to TRBJ2-7; D perhaps matches TRBD2 (7 bases). The CDR3 is made up of 14 amino acids. The germline V gene has CDR1 MNHEY and CDR2 SMNVEV (reference sequence). V was trimmed by 3 bases and J by 5 bases, leaving 14 bases between them. Here the CDR3 reads CASSLGRGAHEQYF. The CDR3 coding sequence is TGTGCCAGCAGTTTGGGGAGGGGGGCTCACGAGCAGTACTTC.

About this clone itself: This sample includes further DNA sequences coding for the same CDR3. The chain is built from TRBV29-1 and TRBJ1-1; no definite D call. V lost 7 bases to trimming and J lost 1 base, with 7 bases between them. The CDR3 spans 11 residues. CDR1 and CDR2 (germline): SQVTM, ANQGSEA. CDR3 sequence: CSALENTEAFF. In nucleotides, the CDR3 is TGCAGCGCGTTGGAGAACACTGAAGCTTTCTTT.

This chain links TRBV27 with TRBJ2-7; 9 nucleotides match TRBD1. The germline CDR1 and CDR2 sequences are MNHEY and SMNVEV (reference sequence). CDR3 length: 15 residues. Trimming removed 5 bases from V and 5 bases from J; junction bases left unmatched: 10. As DNA, the CDR3 is TGTGCCAGCAGTCCTCCGGGACAGGGCTTTGACGAGCAGTACTTC. Translating gives CASSPPGQGFDEQYF.

The chain combines TRBV25-1 with TRBJ1-4; 7 bases agree with TRBD1. CDR3 length: 16 residues. The germline V gene has CDR1 MGHDK and CDR2 SYGVNS. V lost 3 bases to trimming and J lost 4 bases; unmatched junction nucleotides: 8. The CDR3 loop is CASSEAGGLFNEKLFF. The CDR3 bases are TGTGCCAGCAGTGAGGCAGGGGGTCTTTTTAATGAAAAACTGTTTTTT.

This sequence joins TRBV25-1 and TRBJ1-2, with a possible D match to TRBD1 (6 bases). The V gene lost 5 bases and the J gene lost 7 bases, with 8 bases spanning the gap. Germline CDR1 MGHDK, CDR2 SYGVNS. This CDR3 region has 11 residues. CDR3 sequence (DNA): TGTGCCAGCAGTTTGGGGGCTGGCTACACCTTC. Its translation: CASSLGAGYTF.

V usage is TRBV7-9 and J usage is TRBJ1-4; 7 bases line up with TRBD1. CDR3 length: 15 amino acids. V lost 6 bases to trimming and J lost 7 bases; unmatched junction nucleotides: 11. In germline, CDR1 is SEHNR, CDR2 FQNEAQ (reference sequence). CDR3 sequence reads: CASRRTGEVGEKLFF. As DNA, the CDR3 is TGTGCCAGCAGGCGAACAGGGGAGGTCGGTGAAAAACTGTTTTTT.

The chain uses TRBV27 and TRBJ2-1; 9 nucleotides match TRBD1. The CDR3 runs to 16 residues. Germline V gene lookup returns CDR1 MNHEY and CDR2 SMNVEV (reference sequence). Trimming at V came to 2 bases and at J to 9 bases, leaving 11 bases not matched to a gene. The CDR3 DNA reads TGTGCCAGCAGTTTAGTAATCGGGACAGGGCCGCCTGAGCAGTTCTTC. This sequence encodes CASSLVIGTGPPEQFF.

V and J are TRBV7-2 and TRBJ2-3, with 8 bases identical to TRBD1. This CDR3 contains 15 residues. V dropped 5 bases and J dropped 4; count of bases not matched to a gene: 8. Germline V gene lookup returns CDR1 SGHTA and CDR2 FQGNSA. CDR3: CASSRQAQGADTQYF. The CDR3 DNA follows: TGTGCCAGCAGCCGCCAGGCACAGGGGGCAGATACGCAGTATTTT.

The chain combines TRBV4-1 with TRBJ2-1; 12 positions agree with TRBD2. The V gene end was trimmed by 0 bases and the J gene end by 3 bases; junction bases not matched to a gene: 9. The V gene's germline CDR1 is MGHRA and CDR2 YSYEKL. CDR3 length equals 19 residues. DNA of the CDR3: TGCGCCAGCAGCCAAGATGAGGCTAGCGGGAGGGCCTTCTACAATGAGCAGTTCTTC. Translation gives CASSQDEASGRAFYNEQFF.

Concerning this clone itself: Within the sample, other DNA sequences also encode this same CDR3. The rearrangement links TRBV7-9 to TRBJ2-1, with D perhaps being TRBD1 or TRBD2 (6 bases each). CDR3 length: 14 amino acids. V gave up 1 base and J gave up 3 bases, with 7 bases separating them. Germline assignment: CDR1 SEHNR and CDR2 FQNEAQ (reference sequence). The CDR3 region is CASSLEGGYNEQFF. The DNA for the CDR3 is TGTGCCAGCAGCTTAGAGGGGGGCTACAATGAGCAGTTCTTC.

This chain connects TRBV7-8 to TRBJ2-3, with D maybe TRBD2 (6 bases). Trimming removed 0 bases at V and 2 bases at J, with 12 bases between. Per germline, CDR1 SGHVS and CDR2 FQNEAQ. The CDR3 runs 16 residues. DNA of the CDR3: TGTGCCAGCAGCTTAGCGGCGGAGGGAACCACAGATACGCAGTATTTT. It translates to CASSLAAEGTTDTQYF. Full variable domain (rest looked up from reference TRBV7-8 and TRBJ2-3): GAGVSQSPRYKVAKRGQDVALRCDPISGHVSLFWYQQALGQGPEFLTYFQNEAQLDKSGLPSDRFFAERPEGSVSTLKIQRTQQEDSAVYLCASSLAAEGTTDTQYFGPGTRLTVL.

Concerning this clone itself: The sample carries other DNA sequences with the same CDR3. The gene calls are TRBV11-2 and TRBJ1-2; D is perhaps TRBD1 (6 bases). Between the trimmed V and J ends, which lost 3 bases and 0 bases, there was a span of 8 bases. CDR1 and CDR2 (germline): SGHAT, FQNNGV. The CDR3 loop spans 14 amino acids. CDR3 region: CASSFGGPNYGYTF. DNA for the CDR3: TGTGCCAGCAGCTTTGGGGGCCCTAACTATGGCTACACCTTC.

V is TRBV7-8 and J is TRBJ1-4; perhaps TRBD1 as D (5 bases). CDR3 length: 14 amino acids. Looked up from germline, CDR1 is SGHVS and CDR2 is FQNEAQ. The ends were cut back, 3 bases at V and 7 bases at J, with 12 bases in the middle. The CDR3 DNA reads TGTGCCAGCAGCTTCGTTGGGACGGGTGAAAAACTGTTTTTT. Encoded protein: CASSFVGTGEKLFF.

The chain joins TRBV6-6 to TRBJ2-7; TRBD1 is a possible D gene (5 bases). The CDR3 runs to 13 residues. Germline loops: CDR1 MNHNY, CDR2 SVGAGI (reference sequence). V lost 5 bases to trimming and J lost 1 base, with 9 bases between them. CDR3 in DNA: TGTGCCAGCAGTCCTCAGGGTTCCTACGAGCAGTACTTC. As protein: CASSPQGSYEQYF.

The genes are TRBV2 and TRBJ2-4; 9 nucleotides align to TRBD1. V dropped 7 bases and J dropped 2; count of bases not matched to a gene: 12. Germline lookup yields CDR1 SNHLY and CDR2 FYNNEI. There are 17 residues in the CDR3. CDR3 DNA sequence: TGTGCCAGCACCCCTTCCGGGACAGGGTTTACCAAAAACATTCAGTACTTC. Protein: CASTPSGTGFTKNIQYF.

As concerns this clone: At the DNA level, this CDR3 is encoded by other sequences in the same sample as well. The J gene is TRBJ2-3, the V gene TRBV28; no definite D call. The CDR3 length is 14 residues. The V end lost 2 bases, the J end lost 0 bases, and 6 bases lay between the germline ends. Germline CDR1 MDHEN, CDR2 SYDVKM. CDR3 nucleotides: TGTGCCAGCAGTTTAACGCGAAGCACAGATACGCAGTATTTT. Protein: CASSLTRSTDTQYF.

This rearrangement joins TRBV4-1 to TRBJ2-2; no clear D. Germline assignment: CDR1 MGHRA and CDR2 YSYEKL. The ends were cut back, 1 base at V and 7 bases at J, with 19 bases in the middle. The CDR3 sequence is 17 residues long. This CDR3 is CASSQGGILPSGGELFF. CDR3 coding DNA: TGCGCCAGCAGCCAAGGTGGAATCTTGCCTTCTGGCGGGGAGCTGTTTTTT.